This T cell receptor beta chain was sequenced in a study of regulatory T cells in long-lasting Graves disease. The germline V gene has CDR1 MDHEN and CDR2 SYDVKM. This CDR3 has 12 amino acids. V lost 3 bases to trimming and J lost 5 bases, with 7 bases between them. Sequencing libraries for TCR beta were prepared with iRepertoire HTBI primers and Arm-PCR of CDR3 regions. TCRdb recomputed calls from the multiplex PCR reads with MiXCR, one row per CDR3 protein. The sample consists of some 280,000 distinct CDR3 sequences, 22% of them appearing once. Time point here: persistent/refractory GD, antithyroid drugs over 5 years with positive TRAb. Scientists built the TCR library using RNA that was extracted from PBMCs.

This TCR came from a female donor with Graves disease. The rearrangement uses TRBV28 and TRBJ1-1, with D perhaps matching TRBD1 (5 bases). Sequencing was performed on peripheral blood mononuclear cells (PBMCs), taken when the disease was refractory, from a patient treated with antithyroid drugs. The CDR3 region is CASSFEGTEAFF. The CDR3 DNA reads TGTGCCAGCAGTTTTGAGGGGACTGAAGCTTTCTTT.